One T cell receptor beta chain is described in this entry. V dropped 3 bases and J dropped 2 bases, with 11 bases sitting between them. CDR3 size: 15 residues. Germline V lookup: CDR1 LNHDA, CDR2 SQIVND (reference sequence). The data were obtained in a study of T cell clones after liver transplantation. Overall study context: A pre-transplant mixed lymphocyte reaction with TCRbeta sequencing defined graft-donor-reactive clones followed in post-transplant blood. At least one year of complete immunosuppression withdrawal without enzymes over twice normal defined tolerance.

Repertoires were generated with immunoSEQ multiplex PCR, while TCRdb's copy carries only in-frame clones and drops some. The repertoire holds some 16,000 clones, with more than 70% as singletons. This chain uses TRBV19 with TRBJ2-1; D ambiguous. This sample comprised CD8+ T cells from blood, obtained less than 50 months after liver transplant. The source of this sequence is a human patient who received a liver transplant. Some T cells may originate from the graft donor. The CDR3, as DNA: TGTGCCAGTAGTATCGGGCTAGAGCCCTACAATGAGCAGTTCTTC. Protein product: CASSIGLEPYNEQFF. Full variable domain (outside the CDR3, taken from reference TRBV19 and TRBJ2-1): DGGITQSPKYLFRKEGQNVTLSCEQNLNHDAMYWYRQDPGQGLRLIYYSQIVNDFQKGDIAEGYSVSREKKESFPLTVTSAQKNPTAFYLCASSIGLEPYNEQFFGPGTRLTVL.